This TCR beta chain was captured by sequencing in a study of vaccination and CD4 T cells after COVID-19. Study summary: A CEFX pool, an HIV-1 Nef pool, or no peptide went to control cultures.

The treatment: roughly nine-day PBMC culture with coronavirus spike peptide pools or control peptides (ViraFEST assay). With the Oncomine TCR Beta short-read assay, DNA from cultured CD4+ T cells was sequenced. Once CD4+ T cells had been cultured, genomic DNA was extracted from them. TCRdb re-called the PCR reads with MiXCR, one entry per CDR3 protein. The table lists about 15,000 distinct CDR3 sequences, under 50% of them singletons. This clonotype showed up just a few times. Its specificity is not known. V was pared by 0 bases and J by 4 bases, with 7 bases between. Germline values: CDR1 LGHNA, CDR2 YSLEER. CDR3 length equals 14 residues.

The specimen sequenced was CD4+ T cells from blood, cultured in vitro. The chain has TRBV4-3 and TRBJ1-5; D is undetermined. The TCR was taken from a human donor who had recovered from COVID-19. CDR3 in amino acids: CASSQDSGNQPQHF. CDR3 sequence (DNA): TGCGCCAGCAGCCAAGATTCGGGGAATCAGCCCCAGCATTTT.